This is a list of T cell receptor beta chains from one sample in a study of identical twins. TCRdb re-derived calls from the 5' RACE reads in MiXCR, one entry per CDR3 protein. The profile shows roughly 260,000 distinct CDR3 sequences, approximately 7.8% of them singletons. These same data were also listed under a study on yellow fever vaccine responses in identical twins.

The sample taken for sequencing was CD8+ T cells sorted from blood. The receptors shown here come from a woman aged 18-30 years in good health. The CDR3 runs from the conserved cysteine through the conserved F or W. The order of the fields is J gene, V gene, CDR3 protein.

>TRBJ2-7|TRBV20-1
CSARDGTKSSLEQYF
>TRBJ1-1|TRBV3-1
CASSQDSGSWLDEAFF
>TRBJ2-1|TRBV24-1
CATSGTGKSEQFF
>TRBJ1-2|TRBV11-2
CASSLEGGAHYGYTF
>TRBJ1-1|TRBV9
CASGSGTEAFF
>TRBJ2-5|TRBV4-1
CASSQHLAGAGETQYF
>TRBJ1-1|TRBV29-1
CSVVGTEAFF
>TRBJ1-1|TRBV5-1
CASRGDGFEAFF
>TRBJ1-1|TRBV7-9
CASSQNPGQEAFF
>TRBJ1-2|TRBV7-9
CASSLAGQLNYGYTF
>TRBJ2-1|TRBV6-4
CASSDLAGDTRNEQFF
>TRBJ2-2|TRBV15
CATSTASGTENTGELFF
>TRBJ2-2|TRBV27
CASSLQGDSGELFF
>TRBJ1-5|TRBV10-3
CAISETGGANQPQHF
>TRBJ2-3|TRBV11-2
CASSLVDRGTDTQYF
>TRBJ2-1|TRBV9
CASSEHLSSYNEQFF
>TRBJ2-6|TRBV4-2
CASSHWDSDSGANVLTF
>TRBJ1-1|TRBV5-1
CASSEGTGTEAFF
>TRBJ2-1|TRBV27
CASSPAAGGAYEQFF
>TRBJ2-3|TRBV5-5
CASSSRQFWTDTQYF
>TRBJ2-1|TRBV10-3
CAISVGTSGTGEQFF
>TRBJ2-1|TRBV5-6
CASRMGLAGGPYNEQFF
>TRBJ2-2|TRBV7-6
CASSFVPGGPDGELFF
>TRBJ1-5|TRBV2
CASSEGSGEPQHF
>TRBJ1-1|TRBV2
CASRATGNTEAFF
>TRBJ2-1|TRBV5-1
CASSLELGDGQFF
>TRBJ1-2|TRBV20-1
CSAHGTGEISVGYTF
>TRBJ2-1|TRBV3-1
CASSQDRRASYNEQFF
>TRBJ2-7|TRBV2
CASTEGQTSYEQYF
>TRBJ2-3|TRBV11-2
CASSLAGLTQYF
>TRBJ2-1|TRBV20-1
CSARTHEQFF
>TRBJ1-1|TRBV12-3/TRBV12-4
CASKITGKAFF
>TRBJ1-1|TRBV12-3/TRBV12-4
CATGHWLGETEAFF
>TRBJ2-1|TRBV5-1
CASRESGNEQFF
>TRBJ2-1|TRBV29-1
CSVPLAGERDEQFF
>TRBJ2-2|TRBV12-5
CASGDAGTGHTRELFF
>TRBJ2-2|TRBV5-6
CASSAPLYEPDHTGELFF
>TRBJ1-5|TRBV2
CASSTGGVSNQPQHF
>TRBJ2-1|TRBV29-1
CSVPPYNEQFF
>TRBJ2-1|TRBV12-3/TRBV12-4
CASRLSGTSANEQFF
>TRBJ2-2|TRBV6-5
CASSYWGVIDRTNTGELFF
>TRBJ1-1|TRBV7-9
CASSLDPFMNTEAFF
>TRBJ2-1|TRBV3-1
CASSHRQGWNNEQFF
>TRBJ1-4|TRBV7-9
CASSLGGGKLFF
>TRBJ2-3|TRBV7-9
CASTLLSQGAKDTQYF
>TRBJ2-1|TRBV7-9
CASSPGQGPGIF
>TRBJ2-3|TRBV11-2
CASSSTGGRESTDTQYF
>TRBJ2-1|TRBV12-5
CASGLESPGESYNEQFF
>TRBJ2-3|TRBV12-3/TRBV12-4
CASGTSGRTDTQYF
>TRBJ2-3|TRBV11-2
CASSSRPFTDTQYF
>TRBJ2-5|TRBV11-2
CASSVWTGQETQYF